Below, 9 T cell receptor beta chains from the same sample are listed, as sequenced in a study of blood T cell repertoires in COVID-19. This table comes from immunoSEQ multiplex PCR, and its TCRdb copy is limited to in-frame clones, with some not included. The sample carries 60,000 to 80,000 clones, more than 70% recorded once. Sequenced sample: peripheral blood. The receptors derive from a man aged 50 or older with active COVID-19.

This sequence joins TRBV7-2 and TRBJ2-7; D not resolved. Germline V gene sequence: CDR1 SGHTA, CDR2 FQGNSA. V was clipped by 8 bases and J by 3 bases, with 14 bases between them. CDR3 length: 13 amino acids. CDR3 nucleotides: TGTGCCAGCGCGACGGCCCAGCGCTACGAGCAGTACTTC. It codes for CASATAQRYEQYF. Variable domain in full (rest from reference TRBV7-2 and TRBJ2-7): GAGVSQSPSNKVTEKGKDVELRCDPISGHTALYWYRQSLGQGLEFLIYFQGNSAPDKSGLPSDRFSAERTGGSVSTLTIQRTQQEDSAVYLCASATAQRYEQYFGPGTRLTVT.

This clone was picked up one time. This chain links TRBV7-9 with TRBJ2-1; 8 bases are a match to TRBD1. Germline-derived CDR1 and CDR2 are SEHNR and FQNEAQ (reference sequence). Trimming removed 5 bases from V and 8 bases from J; junction bases left unmatched: 11. The CDR3 is made up of 15 amino acids. The CDR3 sequence: CASSATGGWTDEQFF. CDR3 DNA sequence: TGTGCCAGCAGCGCAACAGGGGGTTGGACCGATGAGCAGTTCTTC.

The rearrangement joins TRBV30 to TRBJ2-3, with D perhaps TRBD2 (5 bases). Germline assignment: CDR1 GTSNPN and CDR2 SVGIG (reference sequence). Trimming removed 4 bases from V and 2 bases from J, with 10 bases in between. The CDR3 extends over 13 amino acids. CDR3 loop: CAWNTGNTDTQYF. CDR3 in DNA: TGTGCCTGGAATACGGGGAACACAGATACGCAGTATTTT. The whole variable domain, filled in from reference TRBV30 and TRBJ2-3, reads SQTIHQWPATLVQPVGSPLSLECTVEGTSNPNLYWYRQAAGRGLQLLFYSVGIGQISSEVPQNLSASRPQDRQFILSSKKLLLSDSGFYLCAWNTGNTDTQYFGPGTRLTVL.

A few counts support this clone. V gene TRBV6-5 combines with J gene TRBJ1-1; 9 bases are shared with TRBD1. The CDR3 runs to 14 residues. CDR1 and CDR2 (germline): MNHEY, SVGAGI. Losses at the gene ends were 2 bases for V and 7 bases for J; bases not matched to a gene: 5. In DNA form, the CDR3 reads TGTGCCAGCAGTTACACAGGGGGCCTGTTTGAAGCTTTCTTT. It is translated as CASSYTGGLFEAFF.

J is TRBJ1-2 and V is TRBV6-6; TRBD1 is a possible D gene (5 bases). The CDR3 has 12 residues. V lost 2 bases and J lost 8, with 9 bases in between. Germline assignment: CDR1 MNHNY and CDR2 SVGAGI (reference sequence). CDR3 protein: CASSYGRGGYTF. Written as DNA, the CDR3 is TGTGCCAGCAGTTACGGTAGGGGAGGCTACACCTTC.

This sequence joins TRBV27 and TRBJ2-1; 10 bases are shared with TRBD2. The CDR3 has 15 amino acids. Germline CDR1 reads MNHEY; CDR2 reads SMNVEV (reference sequence). Unmatched junction bases numbered 14, after V lost 8 bases and J lost 10 bases. The DNA for the CDR3 is TGTGCCAGCGGAGCGGGGGGGCGGGGTTGGGGCGAGCAGTTCTTC. This codes for CASGAGGRGWGEQFF.

This clone was detected a few times. J is TRBJ1-6 and V is TRBV4-2; no definite D call. Germline V gives CDR1 LGHNA, CDR2 YNFKEQ. The CDR3 runs to 18 residues. Trimming stripped 0 bases from V and 0 bases from J, with 12 bases between. CDR3 in amino acids: CASSQEPPSSSYNSPLHF. DNA of the CDR3: TGTGCCAGCAGCCAAGAACCCCCTTCGAGCTCCTATAATTCACCCCTCCACTTT.

The chain uses TRBV30 and TRBJ2-7; TRBD2 agrees at 8 bases. V shed 3 bases, J shed 0 bases, and the junction held 10 bases outside the gene matches. The CDR3 sequence is 16 residues long. Germline-derived CDR1 and CDR2 are GTSNPN and SVGIG (reference sequence). This chain's CDR3 is CAWSGGGPLNSYEQYF. The CDR3 coding sequence is TGTGCCTGGAGCGGGGGGGGGCCGCTCAACTCCTACGAGCAGTACTTC.

This clone was found a few times. V gene TRBV6-6 combines with J gene TRBJ1-5; D is ambiguous. The V end lost 6 bases, the J end lost 3 bases, and 9 bases lay between the germline ends. CDR3 length: 13 residues. Germline V gene lookup returns CDR1 MNHNY and CDR2 SVGAGI (reference sequence). CDR3 residues: CASRREFNQPQHF. In DNA, the CDR3 is TGTGCCAGCAGAAGGGAGTTCAATCAGCCCCAGCATTTT.